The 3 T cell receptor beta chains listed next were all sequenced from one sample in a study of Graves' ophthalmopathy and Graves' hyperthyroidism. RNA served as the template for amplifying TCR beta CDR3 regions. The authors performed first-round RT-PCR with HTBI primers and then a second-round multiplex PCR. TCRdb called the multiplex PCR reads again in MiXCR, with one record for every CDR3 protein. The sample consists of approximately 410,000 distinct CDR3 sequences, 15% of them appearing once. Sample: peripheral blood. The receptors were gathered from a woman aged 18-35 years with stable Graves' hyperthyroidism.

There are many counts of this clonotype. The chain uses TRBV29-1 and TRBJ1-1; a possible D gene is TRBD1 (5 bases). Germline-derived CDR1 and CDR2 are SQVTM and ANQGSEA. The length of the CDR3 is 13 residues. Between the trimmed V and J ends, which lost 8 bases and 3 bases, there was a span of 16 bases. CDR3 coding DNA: TGCAGCCCCTCCTTAACGGGGCACACTGAAGCTTTCTTT. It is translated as CSPSLTGHTEAFF.

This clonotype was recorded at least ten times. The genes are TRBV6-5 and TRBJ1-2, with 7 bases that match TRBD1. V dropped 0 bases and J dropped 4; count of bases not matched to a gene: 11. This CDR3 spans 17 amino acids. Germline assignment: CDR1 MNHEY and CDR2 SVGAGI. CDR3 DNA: TGTGCCAGCAGTTACTCGTCCTCGGGGGGACAGATCTATGGCTACACCTTC. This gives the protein CASSYSSSGGQIYGYTF.

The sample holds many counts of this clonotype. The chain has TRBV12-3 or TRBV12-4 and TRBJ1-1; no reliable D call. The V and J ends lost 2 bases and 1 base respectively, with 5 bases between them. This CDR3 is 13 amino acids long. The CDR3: CASSLSQNTEAFF. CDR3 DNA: TGTGCCAGCAGTTTATCACAGAACACTGAAGCTTTCTTT.